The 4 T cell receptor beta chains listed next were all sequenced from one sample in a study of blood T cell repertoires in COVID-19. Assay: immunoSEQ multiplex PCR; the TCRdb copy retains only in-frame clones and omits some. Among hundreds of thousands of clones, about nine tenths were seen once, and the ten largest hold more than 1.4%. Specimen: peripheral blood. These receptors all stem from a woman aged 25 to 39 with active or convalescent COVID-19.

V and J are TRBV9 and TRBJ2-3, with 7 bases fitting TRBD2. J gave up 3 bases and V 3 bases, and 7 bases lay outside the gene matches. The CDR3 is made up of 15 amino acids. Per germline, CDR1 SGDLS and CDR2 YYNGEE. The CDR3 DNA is TGTGCCAGCAGCGCCTGGACTAGTTCGACAGATACGCAGTATTTT. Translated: CASSAWTSSTDTQYF.

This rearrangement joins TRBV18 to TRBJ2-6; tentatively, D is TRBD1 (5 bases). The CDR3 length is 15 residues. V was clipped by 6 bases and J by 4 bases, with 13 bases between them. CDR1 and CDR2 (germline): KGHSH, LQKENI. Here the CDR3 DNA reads TGTGCCAGCTCGCTTCAGGGTTCCGGGGCCAACGTCCTGACTTTC. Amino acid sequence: CASSLQGSGANVLTF.

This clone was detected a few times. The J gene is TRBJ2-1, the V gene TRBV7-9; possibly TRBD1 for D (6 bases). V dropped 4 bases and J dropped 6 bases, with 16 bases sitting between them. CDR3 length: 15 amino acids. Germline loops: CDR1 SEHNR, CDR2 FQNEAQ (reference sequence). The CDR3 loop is CASSSATGNFNEQFF. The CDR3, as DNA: TGTGCCAGCAGCTCTGCTACAGGGAATTTCAATGAGCAGTTCTTC.

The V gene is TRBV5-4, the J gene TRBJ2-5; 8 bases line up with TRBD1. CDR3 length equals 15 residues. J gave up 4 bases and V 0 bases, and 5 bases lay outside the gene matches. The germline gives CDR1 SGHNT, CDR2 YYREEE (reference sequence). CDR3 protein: CASSLAAGGGETQYF. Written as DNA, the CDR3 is TGTGCCAGCAGCTTGGCAGCAGGGGGCGGAGAGACCCAGTACTTC.